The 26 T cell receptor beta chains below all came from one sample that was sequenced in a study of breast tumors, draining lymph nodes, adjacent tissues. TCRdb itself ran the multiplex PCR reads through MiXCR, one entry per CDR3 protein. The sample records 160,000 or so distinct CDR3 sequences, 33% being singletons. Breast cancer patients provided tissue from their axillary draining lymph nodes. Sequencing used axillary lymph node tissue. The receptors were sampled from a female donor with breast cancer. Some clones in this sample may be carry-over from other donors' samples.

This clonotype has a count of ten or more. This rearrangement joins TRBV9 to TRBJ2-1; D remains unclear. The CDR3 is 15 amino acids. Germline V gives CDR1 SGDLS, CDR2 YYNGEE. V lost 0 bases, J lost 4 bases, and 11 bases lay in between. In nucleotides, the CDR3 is TGTGCCAGCAGCGTAGATCTTAACCAGTACAATGAGCAGTTCTTC. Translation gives CASSVDLNQYNEQFF.

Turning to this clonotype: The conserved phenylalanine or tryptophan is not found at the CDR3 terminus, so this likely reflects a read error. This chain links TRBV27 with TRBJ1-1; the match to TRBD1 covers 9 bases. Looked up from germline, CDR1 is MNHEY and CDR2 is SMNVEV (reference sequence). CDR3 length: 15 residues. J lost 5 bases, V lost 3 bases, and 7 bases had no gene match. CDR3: CASSFRTGVRTEAFS. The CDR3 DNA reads TGTGCCAGCAGTTTCAGGACAGGGGTCAGAACTGAAGCTTTCTCT.

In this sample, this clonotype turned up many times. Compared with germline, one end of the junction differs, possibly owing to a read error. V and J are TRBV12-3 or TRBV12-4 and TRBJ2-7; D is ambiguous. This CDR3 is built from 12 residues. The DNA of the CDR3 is TGCGCCAGCAGCCCTGGTACCTACGAGCAGTACTTC. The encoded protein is CASSPGTYEQYF.

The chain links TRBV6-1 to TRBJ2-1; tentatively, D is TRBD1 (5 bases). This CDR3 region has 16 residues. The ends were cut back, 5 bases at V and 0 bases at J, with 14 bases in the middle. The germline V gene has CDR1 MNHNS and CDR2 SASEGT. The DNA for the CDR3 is TGTGCCAGCAGTCCCAGACAGTATAGCTCCTACAATGAGCAGTTCTTC. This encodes CASSPRQYSSYNEQFF.

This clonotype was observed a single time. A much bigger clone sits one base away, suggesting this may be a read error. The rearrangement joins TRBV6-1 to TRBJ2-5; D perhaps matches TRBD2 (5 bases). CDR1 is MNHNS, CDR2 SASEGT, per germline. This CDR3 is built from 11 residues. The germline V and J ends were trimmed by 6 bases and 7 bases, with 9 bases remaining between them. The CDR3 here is CASSHAGTQYF. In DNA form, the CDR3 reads TGTGCCAGCAGCCACGCGGGGACCCAGTACTTC.

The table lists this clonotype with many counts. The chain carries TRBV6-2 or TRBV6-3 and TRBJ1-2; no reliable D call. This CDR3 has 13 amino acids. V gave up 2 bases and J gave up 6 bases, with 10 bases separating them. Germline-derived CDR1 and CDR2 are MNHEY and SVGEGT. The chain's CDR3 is CASSYVAVHGYTF. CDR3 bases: TGTGCCAGCAGTTACGTGGCAGTACATGGCTACACCTTC.

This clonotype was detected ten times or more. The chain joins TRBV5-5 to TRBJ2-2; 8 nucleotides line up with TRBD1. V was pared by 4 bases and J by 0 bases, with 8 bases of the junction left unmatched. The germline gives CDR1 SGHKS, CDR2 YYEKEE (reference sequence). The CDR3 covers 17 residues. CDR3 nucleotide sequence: TGTGCCAGCAGCCCATGGGGACAGGCGGCGAACACCGGGGAGCTGTTTTTT. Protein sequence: CASSPWGQAANTGELFF.

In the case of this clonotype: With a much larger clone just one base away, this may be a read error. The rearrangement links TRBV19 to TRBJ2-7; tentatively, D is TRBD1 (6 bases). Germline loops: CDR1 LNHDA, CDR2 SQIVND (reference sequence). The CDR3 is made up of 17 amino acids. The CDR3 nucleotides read TGTGCCACCACGACGCCGAAATGGGCAAGACAGGTCTACGAGCAGTCCTTC. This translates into CATTTPKWARQVYEQSF.

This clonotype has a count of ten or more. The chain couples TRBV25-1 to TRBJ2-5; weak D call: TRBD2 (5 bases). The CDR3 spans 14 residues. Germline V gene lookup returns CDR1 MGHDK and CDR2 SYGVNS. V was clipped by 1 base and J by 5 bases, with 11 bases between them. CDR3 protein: CASSESRVLETQYF. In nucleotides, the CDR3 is TGTGCCAGCAGTGAATCGAGGGTCTTGGAGACCCAGTACTTC.

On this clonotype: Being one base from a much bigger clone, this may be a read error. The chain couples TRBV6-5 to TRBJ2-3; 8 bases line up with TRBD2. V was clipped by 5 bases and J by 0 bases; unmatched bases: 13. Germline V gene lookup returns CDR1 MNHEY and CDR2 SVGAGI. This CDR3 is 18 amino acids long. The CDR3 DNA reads TGTGCCAGCAGTCACCGATTTAGCGGGGACTTTAGCACAGATACGCAGTATTTT. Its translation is CASSHRFSGDFSTDTQYF.

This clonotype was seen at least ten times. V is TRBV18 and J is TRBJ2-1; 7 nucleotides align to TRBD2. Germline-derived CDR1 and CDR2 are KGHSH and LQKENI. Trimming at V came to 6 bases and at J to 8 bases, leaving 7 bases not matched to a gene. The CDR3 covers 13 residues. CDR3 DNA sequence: TGTGCCAGCTCTCAAACGGGGGGACATGAGCAGTTCTTC. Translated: CASSQTGGHEQFF.

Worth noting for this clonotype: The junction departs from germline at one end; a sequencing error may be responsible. As DNA, the CDR3 is TGTGCCAGCAGCCAAGCCACGACAGGCACTGAAGCTTTCTTT. Encoded protein: CASSQATTGTEAFF. The chain has TRBV10-2 and TRBJ1-1, with D possibly matching TRBD1 (6 bases). CDR1 is WSHSY and CDR2 is SAAADI in the germline V gene. The CDR3 extends over 14 amino acids.

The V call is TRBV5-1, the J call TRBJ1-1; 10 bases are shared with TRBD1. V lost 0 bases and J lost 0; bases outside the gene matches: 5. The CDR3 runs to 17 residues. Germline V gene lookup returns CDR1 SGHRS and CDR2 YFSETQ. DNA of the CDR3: TGCGCCAGCAGCTTGGGGGACAGGGGAGGGGTGAACACTGAAGCTTTCTTT. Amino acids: CASSLGDRGGVNTEAFF.

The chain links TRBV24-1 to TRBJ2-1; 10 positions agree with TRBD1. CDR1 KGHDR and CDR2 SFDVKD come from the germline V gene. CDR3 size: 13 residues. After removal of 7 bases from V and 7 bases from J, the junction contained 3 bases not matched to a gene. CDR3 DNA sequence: TGTGCCACCAGGGACAGGGGGGTTAATGAGCAGTTCTTC. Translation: CATRDRGVNEQFF.

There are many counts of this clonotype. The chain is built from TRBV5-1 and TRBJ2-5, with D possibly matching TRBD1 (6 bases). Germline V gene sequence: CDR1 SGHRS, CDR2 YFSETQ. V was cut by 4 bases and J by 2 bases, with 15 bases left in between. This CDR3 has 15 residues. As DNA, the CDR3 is TGCGCCAGCAGCAGGGGGACGGGGCATCAAGAGACCCAGTACTTC. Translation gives CASSRGTGHQETQYF.

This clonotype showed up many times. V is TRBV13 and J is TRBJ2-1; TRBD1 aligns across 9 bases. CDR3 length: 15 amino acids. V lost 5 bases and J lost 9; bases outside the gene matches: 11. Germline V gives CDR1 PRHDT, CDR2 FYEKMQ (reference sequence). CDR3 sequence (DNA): TGTGCCAGCAGCCCCACGCCGGGACAGGGCGGTGAGCAGTTCTTC. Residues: CASSPTPGQGGEQFF.

The CDR3 nucleotides read TGTGCCAGCAGTTTAAGGACAGGGGGCAAGGAAGATACGCAGTATTTT. Its translation: CASSLRTGGKEDTQYF. The chain couples TRBV12-3 or TRBV12-4 to TRBJ2-3; 11 positions agree with TRBD1. After removal of 2 bases from V and 5 bases from J, the junction contained 6 bases not matched to a gene. CDR3 length equals 16 residues.

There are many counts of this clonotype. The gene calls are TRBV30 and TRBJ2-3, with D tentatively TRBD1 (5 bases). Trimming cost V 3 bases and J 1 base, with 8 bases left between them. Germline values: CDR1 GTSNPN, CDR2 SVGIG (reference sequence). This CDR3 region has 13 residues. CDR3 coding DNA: TGTGCCTGGAGGGTCAGGGGCACAGATACGCAGTATTTT. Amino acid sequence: CAWRVRGTDTQYF.

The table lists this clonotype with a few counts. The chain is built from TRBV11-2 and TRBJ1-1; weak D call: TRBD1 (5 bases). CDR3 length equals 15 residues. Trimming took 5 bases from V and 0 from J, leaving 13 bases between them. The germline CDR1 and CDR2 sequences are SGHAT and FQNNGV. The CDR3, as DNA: TGTGCCAGCAGCCCCAGGGCCCAGCTGAACACTGAAGCTTTCTTT. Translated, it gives CASSPRAQLNTEAFF.

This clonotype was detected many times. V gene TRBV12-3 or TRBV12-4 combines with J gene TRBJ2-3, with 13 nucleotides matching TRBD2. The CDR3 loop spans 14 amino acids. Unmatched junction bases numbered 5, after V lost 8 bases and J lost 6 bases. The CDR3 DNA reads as TGTGCCAGCCTACTAGCGGGGGGGTCGGATACGCAGTATTTT. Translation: CASLLAGGSDTQYF.

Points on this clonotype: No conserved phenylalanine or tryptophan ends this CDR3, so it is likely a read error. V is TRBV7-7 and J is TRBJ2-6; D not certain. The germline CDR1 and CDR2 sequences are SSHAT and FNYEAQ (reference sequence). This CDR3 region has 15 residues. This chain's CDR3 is CASSREISGANVLTL. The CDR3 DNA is TGTGCTAGCAGCCGAGAAATCTCTGGGGCCAACGTCCTGACTCTC.

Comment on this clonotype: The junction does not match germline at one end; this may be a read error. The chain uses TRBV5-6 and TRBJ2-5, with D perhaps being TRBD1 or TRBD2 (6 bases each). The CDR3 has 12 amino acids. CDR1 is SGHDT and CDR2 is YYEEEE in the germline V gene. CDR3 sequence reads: CVSSARGQPQYF. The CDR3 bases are TGTGTCAGCAGCGCTCGGGGGCAGCCCCAGTACTTC.

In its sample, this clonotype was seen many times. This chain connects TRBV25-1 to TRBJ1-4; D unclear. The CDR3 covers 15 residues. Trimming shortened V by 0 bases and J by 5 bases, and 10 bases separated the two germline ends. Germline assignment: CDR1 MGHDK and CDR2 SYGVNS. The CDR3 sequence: CASSEYRAGNEKLFF. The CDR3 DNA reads TGTGCCAGCAGTGAATATAGGGCGGGGAATGAAAAACTGTTTTTT. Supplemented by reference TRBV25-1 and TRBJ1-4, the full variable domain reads EADIYQTPRYLVIGTGKKITLECSQTMGHDKMYWYQQDPGMELHLIHYSYGVNSTEKGDLSSESTVSRIRTEHFPLTLESARPSHTSQYLCASSEYRAGNEKLFFGSGTQLSVL.

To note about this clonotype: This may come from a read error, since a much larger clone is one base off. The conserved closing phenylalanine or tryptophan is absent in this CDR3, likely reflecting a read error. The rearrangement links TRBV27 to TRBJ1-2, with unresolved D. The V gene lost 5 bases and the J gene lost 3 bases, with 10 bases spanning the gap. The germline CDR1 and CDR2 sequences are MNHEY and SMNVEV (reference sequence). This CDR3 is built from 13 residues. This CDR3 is CASSPQIDYGYTS. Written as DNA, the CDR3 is TGTGCCAGCAGTCCACAGATAGACTATGGCTACACCTCC.

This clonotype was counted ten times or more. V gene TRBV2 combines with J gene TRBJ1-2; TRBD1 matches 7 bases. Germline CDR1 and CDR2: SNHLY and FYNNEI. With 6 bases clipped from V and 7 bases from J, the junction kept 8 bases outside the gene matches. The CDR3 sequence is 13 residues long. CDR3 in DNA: TGTGCCAGCAGGGGACAGCTAGGGGGTGGCTACACCTTC. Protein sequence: CASRGQLGGGYTF.

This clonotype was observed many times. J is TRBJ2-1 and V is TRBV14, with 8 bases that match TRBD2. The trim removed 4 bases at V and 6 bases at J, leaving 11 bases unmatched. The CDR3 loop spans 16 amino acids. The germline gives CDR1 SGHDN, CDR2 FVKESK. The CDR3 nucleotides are TGTGCCAGCAGCCCCTCTTCCAGCGGGGGAACCAATGAGCAGTTCTTC. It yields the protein CASSPSSSGGTNEQFF.